This T cell receptor beta chain was identified during a study of vaccination effects on CD4 cells after COVID-19. Points on this clone: The antigen is unknown.

ViraFEST used viral peptide pools to expand antigen-specific CD4+ T cells before sequencing. Cells that had been cultured for 9 to 10 days were the source of isolated CD4+ T cells. Each participant was given two doses of one vaccine (BNT162b2 or mRNA-1273). Germline V gene data show CDR1 as MGHDK and CDR2 as SYGVNS. This CDR3 has 16 amino acids. V dropped 6 bases and J dropped 5; count of bases not matched to a gene: 14. TCRdb keeps only in-frame clones here, not all; method: immunoSEQ multiplex PCR. The table lists about 28,000 clones, less than 75% of them singletons, with about 9.4% in the top ten.

The rearrangement joins TRBV25-1 to TRBJ2-5, with 8 bases matching TRBD2. The source is a human donor who received a COVID-19 vaccine. The sequencing here drew on CD4+ T cells from PBMCs cultured with HCoV-NL63 spike peptides, taken after COVID-19 vaccination. Written as DNA, the CDR3 is TGTGCCAGCAGGGTGTCGGGAGGGGCGTCTCGGGAGACCCAGTACTTC. The encoded protein is CASRVSGGASRETQYF.